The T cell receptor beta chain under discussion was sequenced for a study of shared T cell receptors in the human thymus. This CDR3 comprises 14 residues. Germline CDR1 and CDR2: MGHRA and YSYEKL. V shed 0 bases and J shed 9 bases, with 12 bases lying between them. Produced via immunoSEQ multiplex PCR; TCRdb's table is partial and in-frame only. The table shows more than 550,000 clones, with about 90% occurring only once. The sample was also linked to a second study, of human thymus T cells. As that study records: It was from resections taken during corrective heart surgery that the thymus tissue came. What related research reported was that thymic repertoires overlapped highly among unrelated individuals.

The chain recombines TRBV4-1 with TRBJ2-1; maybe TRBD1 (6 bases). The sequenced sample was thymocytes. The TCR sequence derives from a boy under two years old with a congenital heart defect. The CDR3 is CASSQDRGFGEQFF. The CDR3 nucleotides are TGCGCCAGCAGCCAAGATAGGGGGTTTGGTGAGCAGTTCTTC.